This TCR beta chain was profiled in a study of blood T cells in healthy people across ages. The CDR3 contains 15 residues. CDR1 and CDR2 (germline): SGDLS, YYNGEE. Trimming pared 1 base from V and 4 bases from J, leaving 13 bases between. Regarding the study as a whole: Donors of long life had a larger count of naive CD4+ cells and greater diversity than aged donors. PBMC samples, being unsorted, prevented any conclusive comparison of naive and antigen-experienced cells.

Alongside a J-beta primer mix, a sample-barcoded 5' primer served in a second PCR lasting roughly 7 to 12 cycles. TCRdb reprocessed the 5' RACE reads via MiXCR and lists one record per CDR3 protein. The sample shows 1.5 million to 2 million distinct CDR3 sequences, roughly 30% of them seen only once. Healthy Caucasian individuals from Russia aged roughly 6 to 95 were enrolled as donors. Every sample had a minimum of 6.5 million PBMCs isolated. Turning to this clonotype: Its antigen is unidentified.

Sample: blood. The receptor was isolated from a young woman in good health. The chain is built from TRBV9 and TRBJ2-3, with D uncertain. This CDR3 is CASSVSGFGSDTQYF. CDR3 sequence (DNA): TGTGCCAGCAGCGTAAGTGGTTTTGGATCAGATACGCAGTATTTT.